The 21 T cell receptor beta chains reported below all come from one sample, sequenced in a study of response to subunit inactivated influenza vaccine. TCRdb reanalysed the RT-PCR reads using MiXCR and keeps one entry per CDR3 protein. Of hundreds of thousands of distinct CDR3 sequences in the sample, 6% to 9% were seen once. Here the sequenced sample was PBMCs from blood, taken approximately 25 months after vaccination. Source of these receptors: a man between 50 and 69 years old who received an inactivated influenza vaccine.

The rearrangement uses TRBV28 and TRBJ2-7; TRBD2 is a possible D gene (5 bases). The germline V gene encodes CDR1 MDHEN and CDR2 SYDVKM. The CDR3 is 13 residues long. V lost 6 bases and J lost 3, with 12 bases in between. The CDR3 DNA reads as TGTGCCAGCAGGGGCCGAGGGCTCTACGAGCAGTACTTC. This gives the protein CASRGRGLYEQYF.

This clonotype has only a few counts. The chain recombines TRBV20-1 with TRBJ2-7; TRBD2 agrees at 8 bases. The V gene end was trimmed by 4 bases and the J gene end by 3 bases; junction bases not matched to a gene: 11. This CDR3 spans 15 amino acids. Germline V lookup: CDR1 DFQATT, CDR2 SNEGSKA (reference sequence). The DNA of the CDR3 is TGCAGTGCTACTACCGGGACTAGGAGAAACTACGAGCAGTACTTC. Its protein is CSATTGTRRNYEQYF.

This clonotype was counted many times. V gene TRBV5-1 combines with J gene TRBJ1-2; 11 bases agree with TRBD1. Trimming removed 0 bases from V and 6 bases from J; junction bases left unmatched: 4. This CDR3 contains 15 residues. The germline V gene encodes CDR1 SGHRS and CDR2 YFSETQ. In DNA form, the CDR3 reads TGCGCCAGCAGCTTGGCCGGACAGGGGGCGGATGGCTACACCTTC. As protein: CASSLAGQGADGYTF.

The CDR3 DNA sequence: TGCGCCAGCAGCTTCGGACAGTTACAAGAGACCCAGTACTTC. It codes for CASSFGQLQETQYF. The chain has TRBV5-1 and TRBJ2-5; TRBD1 is a possible D gene (6 bases). V lost 2 bases, J lost 2 bases, and 10 bases lay in between. Germline V gene lookup returns CDR1 SGHRS and CDR2 YFSETQ. CDR3 length: 14 amino acids. Full variable domain (missing parts from reference TRBV5-1 and TRBJ2-5): KAGVTQTPRYLIKTRGQQVTLSCSPISGHRSVSWYQQTPGQGLQFLFEYFSETQRNKGNFPGRFSGRQFSNSRSEMNVSTLELGDSALYLCASSFGQLQETQYFGPGTRLLVL.

This clonotype was counted between two and nine times. V gene TRBV3-1 combines with J gene TRBJ1-2; 8 nucleotides line up with TRBD1. CDR1 and CDR2 from the germline V gene are LGHDT and YNNKEL (reference sequence). Losses at the gene ends were 0 bases for V and 7 bases for J; bases not matched to a gene: 7. CDR3 size: 15 residues. CDR3 loop: CASSQDRAGGSGYTF. CDR3 DNA sequence: TGTGCCAGCAGCCAAGATCGAGCAGGGGGCTCTGGCTACACCTTC.

This clonotype was detected only a few times. The genes are TRBV6-1 and TRBJ1-5; D remains unclear. The CDR3 runs to 14 residues. CDR1 and CDR2 from the germline V gene are MNHNS and SASEGT. V lost 7 bases to trimming and J lost 4 bases, with 14 bases between them. As DNA, the CDR3 is TGTGCCAGCACTAATCTTGGGAATAATCAGCCCCAGCATTTT. Its protein is CASTNLGNNQPQHF.

The table lists this clonotype with many counts. The CDR3 DNA is TGTGCCACCAGGCGGGACACAAACATTCAGTACTTC. It is translated as CATRRDTNIQYF. The chain employs TRBV15 and TRBJ2-4; D tentatively fits TRBD1 or TRBD2 (6 bases each). Germline lookup yields CDR1 LNHNV and CDR2 YYDKDF (reference sequence). CDR3 length: 12 residues. Trimming cost V 6 bases and J 6 bases, with 9 bases left between them.

This clonotype was seen repeatedly, ten times or more. The chain carries TRBV20-1 and TRBJ2-7; 8 bases agree with TRBD2. Germline CDR1 and CDR2: DFQATT and SNEGSKA (reference sequence). There are 13 residues in the CDR3. J was trimmed by 7 bases and V by 8 bases; bases with no gene match: 13. The CDR3 spells CSTAGGGPWEQYF. The CDR3 DNA follows: TGCAGTACAGCGGGCGGGGGGCCCTGGGAGCAGTACTTC.

This clonotype occurred a few times. V is TRBV7-2 and J is TRBJ2-7; the D gene is possibly TRBD1 (5 bases). Germline CDR1 reads SGHTA; CDR2 reads FQGNSA. Deletions cut 5 bases from V and 0 bases from J, with 17 bases between. The CDR3 loop spans 16 amino acids. This CDR3 reads CASSIQGVRNSYEQYF. CDR3 bases: TGTGCCAGCAGCATTCAAGGGGTCAGAAACTCCTACGAGCAGTACTTC.

This clonotype was observed many times. This chain uses TRBV21-1 with TRBJ2-3. TRBV21-1 has pseudogene status. There are 11 residues in the CDR3. Here the CDR3 DNA reads TGTGCCAGCGACCTAGGAGATACGCAGTATTTT. Amino acid sequence: CASDLGDTQYF.

The table lists this clonotype with many counts. This chain joins TRBV11-2 and TRBJ1-1; 8 bases are a match to TRBD1. CDR1 SGHAT and CDR2 FQNNGV come from the germline V gene. The CDR3 consists of 18 residues. V gave up 2 bases and J gave up 1 base; unmatched junction bases: 12. CDR3 nucleotides: TGTGCCAGCAGCTTATCCTCGATCCAGGGGGCGGAGAACACTGAAGCTTTCTTT. As protein: CASSLSSIQGAENTEAFF.

This clonotype was seen a few times. This chain links TRBV28 with TRBJ1-4; the match to TRBD1 covers 11 bases. Trimming took 6 bases from V and 0 from J; bases not matched to a gene: 6. This CDR3 contains 17 residues. Germline V gives CDR1 MDHEN, CDR2 SYDVKM. DNA for the CDR3: TGTGCCAGCAGCGAAGCGGGACAGGGGGCAACTAATGAAAAACTGTTTTTT. Its protein product is CASSEAGQGATNEKLFF.

This clonotype was seen ten or more times. This chain connects TRBV2 to TRBJ1-5; D remains unclear. Germline V gene lookup returns CDR1 SNHLY and CDR2 FYNNEI. V gave up 6 bases and J gave up 6 bases, with 15 bases separating them. The CDR3 length is 14 residues. The CDR3 loop is CASRDDPGPQPQHF. CDR3 in DNA: TGTGCCAGCAGGGACGACCCTGGCCCTCAGCCCCAGCATTTT.

J is TRBJ2-2 and V is TRBV5-1; D possibly corresponds to TRBD1 (7 bases). Germline loops: CDR1 SGHRS, CDR2 YFSETQ. This CDR3 has 20 amino acids. The ends were cut back, 3 bases at V and 4 bases at J, with 28 bases in the middle. CDR3 bases: TGCGCCAGCAGCTCGAGCCGGGGGACAGCCACTCGGGGTGGCACCGGGGAGCTGTTTTTT. This codes for CASSSSRGTATRGGTGELFF.

The chain employs TRBV7-9 and TRBJ2-3, with D tentatively TRBD1 (6 bases). CDR1 and CDR2 (germline): SEHNR, FQNEAQ (reference sequence). Trimming cost V 3 bases and J 0 bases, with 10 bases left between them. The length of the CDR3 is 15 residues. The CDR3 loop reads CASSFPGQSTDTQYF. CDR3 DNA: TGTGCCAGCAGCTTTCCCGGACAGAGCACAGATACGCAGTATTTT. The full variable domain, in which reference TRBV7-9 and TRBJ2-3 provide the parts outside the CDR3, is DTGVSQNPRHKITKRGQNVTFRCDPISEHNRLYWYRQTLGQGPEFLTYFQNEAQLEKSRLLSDRFSAERPKGSFSTLEIQRTEQGDSAMYLCASSFPGQSTDTQYFGPGTRLTVL.

The chain employs TRBV3-1 and TRBJ1-1; 12 bases are a match to TRBD1. Losses at the gene ends were 4 bases for V and 0 bases for J; bases not matched to a gene: 6. Germline V lookup: CDR1 LGHDT, CDR2 YNNKEL (reference sequence). The CDR3 spans 17 residues. The CDR3 loop reads CASSPGTGGFMNTEAFF. The CDR3 nucleotides read TGTGCCAGCAGCCCCGGGACAGGGGGCTTCATGAACACTGAAGCTTTCTTT.

Many counts were recorded for this clonotype. The CDR3 nucleotides are TGCAGTGCTCACCTCACTAGCGGGATGAGGACCGGGGAGCTGTTTTTT. It translates to CSAHLTSGMRTGELFF. The chain uses TRBV20-1 and TRBJ2-2; TRBD2 aligns across 10 bases. The CDR3 consists of 16 residues. CDR1 and CDR2 from the germline V gene are DFQATT and SNEGSKA (reference sequence). The trim removed 5 bases at V and 5 bases at J, leaving 11 bases unmatched.

This clonotype was picked up a small number of times. This rearrangement joins TRBV28 to TRBJ1-2, with D unresolved. Trimming removed 5 bases from V and 4 bases from J, with 11 bases in between. The CDR3 runs 13 residues. The germline CDR1 and CDR2 sequences are MDHEN and SYDVKM. Here the CDR3 reads CASSGYRTYGYTF. CDR3 in DNA: TGTGCCAGCAGTGGTTACAGAACCTATGGCTACACCTTC.

This clonotype appeared a few times. V and J are TRBV6-1 and TRBJ1-1, with a tentative D call TRBD1 (5 bases). Trimming took off 3 bases at V and 0 bases at J, with 11 bases between the two ends. Germline V gene sequence: CDR1 MNHNS, CDR2 SASEGT. The CDR3 sequence is 15 residues long. The CDR3 spells CASSDWKGMNTEAFF. The CDR3 DNA sequence: TGTGCCAGCAGTGATTGGAAGGGGATGAACACTGAAGCTTTCTTT.

In its sample, this clonotype was seen many times. The chain is built from TRBV20-1 and TRBJ2-7; TRBD1 agrees at 8 bases. Germline loops: CDR1 DFQATT, CDR2 SNEGSKA (reference sequence). The junction had 7 bases not matched to a gene; V was cut back by 3 bases and J by 3 bases. This CDR3 contains 14 residues. The CDR3 DNA reads TGCAGTGCTAGCTCCGGGACAGGACTCTACGAGCAGTACTTC. This encodes CSASSGTGLYEQYF.

The chain joins TRBV24-1 to TRBJ1-2, with D perhaps TRBD1 (5 bases). This CDR3 contains 14 residues. Germline CDR1 reads KGHDR; CDR2 reads SFDVKD. V lost 9 bases, J lost 3 bases, and 16 bases lay in between. This CDR3 reads CATSGQGGDYGYTF. The CDR3 nucleotides are TGTGCCACCTCGGGCCAGGGCGGGGACTATGGCTACACCTTC.